The clone carrying this T cell receptor beta chain was recorded a few times. Its antigen is unknown. Sequencing involved patients with CD8+CD57+ cell expansion previously shown by flow cytometry. This CDR3 region has 13 residues. V was pared by 0 bases and J by 7 bases, with 7 bases between. From germline, CDR1 is MNHEY and CDR2 SMNVEV (reference sequence). Genomic DNA, serving as template, underwent TCR beta VDJ and CDR3 profiling. TCRdb redid the calling of the reads with MiXCR, one entry per CDR3 protein. This table holds roughly 250,000 distinct CDR3 sequences, approximately 45% found once. The record originates from a study of CD8+CD57+ T cells in acquired aplastic anemia. On the study more broadly: Mean yield of DNA from sorted CD4+ and CD8+ cells was roughly 3.4 ug. Findings and caveats of the study: Patients and controls had in common 25 to 35 CD8+ CDR3 sequences.

This receptor was obtained from a human donor with aplastic anemia. The chain has TRBV27 and TRBJ1-5; D is ambiguous. The specimen sequenced was sorted CD4+, CD8+, or CD8+CD57+ T cells (not recorded which) from PBMCs. As DNA, the CDR3 is TGTGCCAGCAGTTTATCTGTCCGGCAGCCCCAGCATTTT. As protein: CASSLSVRQPQHF.